This entry lists 21 T cell receptor beta chains sequenced from one sample in a study of spatial heterogeneity in lung cancer. Stated time point: sample taken at primary tumor resection. TCRdb re-called the 5' RACE reads through MiXCR, storing one row per CDR3 protein. The sample lists more than 30,000 distinct CDR3 sequences, around 5.2% seen once, with roughly 25% in the top ten. Sequenced material: PBMCs, taken at surgery. Source of these receptors: a female donor with early-stage non-small cell lung cancer.

The gene calls are TRBV6-5 and TRBJ1-2; TRBD1 matches 8 bases. CDR1 is MNHEY, CDR2 SVGAGI, per germline. Losses at the gene ends were 3 bases for V and 6 bases for J; bases not matched to a gene: 6. This CDR3 has 14 residues. CDR3 DNA: TGTGCCAGCAGTTATTTCGGACAGGGCGATGGCTACACCTTC. Protein sequence: CASSYFGQGDGYTF.

Ten or more counts support this clonotype. The chain is built from TRBV10-3 and TRBJ2-5; D might be TRBD1 or TRBD2, each matching 5 bases. Trimming took off 2 bases at V and 4 bases at J, with 11 bases between the two ends. The V gene's germline CDR1 is ENHRY and CDR2 SYGVKD. The CDR3 has 14 amino acids. CDR3 bases: TGTGCCATCAGTGAGACTAGGACAAGAGAGACCCAGTACTTC. Residues: CAISETRTRETQYF.

A few counts support this clonotype. V usage is TRBV20-1 and J usage is TRBJ2-7, with 12 bases that match TRBD2. CDR3 length equals 13 residues. V dropped 4 bases and J dropped 3; count of bases not matched to a gene: 1. Germline CDR1 and CDR2: DFQATT and SNEGSKA (reference sequence). In DNA, the CDR3 is TGCAGTGCTAAACTAGCGGGGGGCTACGAGCAGTACTTC. Residues: CSAKLAGGYEQYF.

This clonotype came up many times. The chain couples TRBV2 to TRBJ2-7; D is perhaps TRBD2 (5 bases). Germline assignment: CDR1 SNHLY and CDR2 FYNNEI. There are 15 residues in the CDR3. V was trimmed by 8 bases and J by 0 bases, leaving 17 bases between them. The CDR3 spells CASAREGSVSYEQYF. CDR3 bases: TGTGCCAGCGCGAGGGAAGGGAGCGTCTCCTACGAGCAGTACTTC. Complete variable domain (other parts from reference TRBV2 and TRBJ2-7): EPEVTQTPSHQVTQMGQEVILRCVPISNHLYFYWYRQILGQKVEFLVSFYNNEISEKSEIFDDQFSVERPDGSNFTLKIRSTKLEDSAMYFCASAREGSVSYEQYFGPGTRLTVT.

This clonotype was counted at least ten times. This chain links TRBV24-1 with TRBJ2-7; 10 bases align to TRBD2. This CDR3 region has 16 residues. The V gene end was trimmed by 3 bases and the J gene end by 5 bases; junction bases not matched to a gene: 9. The V gene's germline CDR1 is KGHDR and CDR2 SFDVKD. The CDR3 reads CATSDGSLAGGHEQYF. The CDR3 bases are TGTGCCACCAGTGATGGTTCTTTAGCGGGGGGTCACGAGCAGTACTTC.

This clonotype was picked up many times. The chain uses TRBV7-3 and TRBJ2-2; possibly TRBD1 for D (6 bases). Trimming cost V 2 bases and J 6 bases, with 10 bases left between them. This CDR3 is 14 amino acids long. Per germline, CDR1 SGHTA and CDR2 FQGTGA. CDR3 residues: CASSLFQGSGELFF. The CDR3 DNA reads TGTGCCAGCAGCTTATTTCAGGGGTCCGGGGAGCTGTTTTTT.

This clonotype has ten or more counts. The chain employs TRBV10-3 and TRBJ2-7; weak D call: TRBD2 (6 bases). The length of the CDR3 is 13 residues. V lost 4 bases to trimming and J lost 5 bases, with 12 bases between them. Germline lookup yields CDR1 ENHRY and CDR2 SYGVKD. In DNA, the CDR3 is TGTGCCATCAGTGGGCAGTCGGGGGACGAGCAGTACTTC. It translates to CAISGQSGDEQYF.

This clonotype came up many times. Germline is not matched at one junction end, which may reflect a read error. This chain links TRBV6-2 or TRBV6-3 with TRBJ2-2, with D possibly matching TRBD1 (6 bases). The germline CDR1 and CDR2 sequences are MNHEY and SVGEGT. CDR3 length equals 16 residues. CDR3 amino acids: CASSYSEGVMSGELLF. DNA of the CDR3: TGTGCCAGCAGTTACTCCGAGGGGGTAATGTCCGGGGAGCTGCTTTTT.

This clonotype occurred many times. V gene TRBV7-9 combines with J gene TRBJ1-2, with a weak D call TRBD1 (6 bases). Germline V gene lookup returns CDR1 SEHNR and CDR2 FQNEAQ (reference sequence). The CDR3 is 17 amino acids. Between the trimmed V and J ends, which lost 3 bases and 2 bases, there was a span of 19 bases. The CDR3 here is CASSFFALGAVNYGYTF. The DNA of the CDR3 is TGTGCCAGCAGCTTTTTCGCTTTGGGGGCTGTGAACTATGGCTACACCTTC.

This clonotype was counted at least ten times. The chain carries TRBV20-1 and TRBJ2-5; tentative D call: TRBD2 (5 bases). Germline assignment: CDR1 DFQATT and CDR2 SNEGSKA (reference sequence). This CDR3 is 14 amino acids long. The germline V and J ends were trimmed by 5 bases and 4 bases, with 17 bases remaining between them. This CDR3 is CSAYERISLETQYF. The CDR3, as DNA: TGCAGTGCTTATGAGCGGATCTCCCTAGAGACCCAGTACTTC.

On this clonotype itself: This may stem from a read error, because a much larger clone lies one nucleotide away. The chain recombines TRBV7-9 with TRBJ2-7; D might be TRBD1 (5 bases). Germline lookup yields CDR1 SEHNR and CDR2 FQNEAQ (reference sequence). With 4 bases removed from V and 6 bases from J, the gap between germline ends came to 16 bases. The CDR3 runs 14 residues. CDR3 region: CASSSSVRVGEQYF. The CDR3, as DNA: TGTGCCAGCAGCTCCTCTGTCAGGGTAGGCGAGCAGTACTTC.

The sample holds many counts of this clonotype. J is TRBJ2-1 and V is TRBV7-6; 9 positions agree with TRBD2. The germline V gene has CDR1 SGHVS and CDR2 FNYEAQ. V trimming: 3 bases; J trimming: 8 bases; junction bases outside the gene matches: 11. This CDR3 spans 16 amino acids. CDR3 region: CASSFRSLAGRDEQFF. DNA of the CDR3: TGTGCCAGCAGCTTTAGAAGTCTAGCGGGGCGGGATGAGCAGTTCTTC.

This clonotype was found many times. The rearrangement uses TRBV3-1 and TRBJ2-1, with TRBD2 matching over 11 bases. The J segment lost 4 bases and the V segment lost 3 bases, leaving 5 bases of the junction unmatched. Germline values: CDR1 LGHDT, CDR2 YNNKEL (reference sequence). The length of the CDR3 is 16 residues. CDR3 bases: TGTGCCAGCAGCCACCGACTAGCGGGACAATACAATGAGCAGTTCTTC. It translates to CASSHRLAGQYNEQFF.

This chain uses TRBV3-1 with TRBJ1-1; D is possibly TRBD1 (5 bases). The germline V gene has CDR1 LGHDT and CDR2 YNNKEL (reference sequence). The CDR3 is 13 residues long. The V gene lost 0 bases and the J gene lost 7 bases, with 9 bases spanning the gap. CDR3 DNA sequence: TGTGCCAGCAGCCAAGATGGGACGGGTGAAGCTTTCTTT. It translates to CASSQDGTGEAFF.

The rearrangement uses TRBV6-1 and TRBJ1-3; TRBD1 agrees at 7 bases. With V trimmed by 8 bases and J by 3 bases, 28 bases remained unmatched. The CDR3 is made up of 21 amino acids. The germline gives CDR1 MNHNS, CDR2 SASEGT. CDR3 loop: CASSRDRPKPNPQGRGNTIYF. The CDR3 coding sequence is TGTGCCAGCTCAAGGGACAGACCCAAGCCGAACCCTCAAGGGCGTGGAAACACCATATATTTT.

This chain connects TRBV7-6 to TRBJ2-7; the D gene is possibly TRBD2 (5 bases). V was clipped by 1 base and J by 3 bases, with 10 bases between them. The length of the CDR3 is 14 residues. Looked up from germline, CDR1 is SGHVS and CDR2 is FNYEAQ. Here the CDR3 reads CASSLGVGGYEQYF. The CDR3 DNA reads as TGTGCCAGCAGCTTAGGCGTAGGAGGCTACGAGCAGTACTTC.

This clonotype was seen many times. This rearrangement joins TRBV6-5 to TRBJ1-1; D is ambiguous. The germline V gene encodes CDR1 MNHEY and CDR2 SVGAGI. V lost 2 bases, J lost 6 bases, and 10 bases lay in between. This CDR3 comprises 13 residues. In DNA, the CDR3 is TGTGCCAGCAGTTACGGACGGCCGCCTGAAGCTTTCTTT. Amino acid sequence: CASSYGRPPEAFF.

This clonotype was seen ten or more times. The junction departs from germline at one end; a sequencing error may be responsible. The V and J genes are TRBV6-5 and TRBJ1-2; D is undetermined. From germline, CDR1 is MNHEY and CDR2 SVGAGI. The CDR3 runs 14 residues. CDR3 nucleotides: TGTGCCAGCAGTTACTCGATAGGCTCCTATGACTACACCTTC. Residues: CASSYSIGSYDYTF.

The chain has TRBV7-9 and TRBJ2-1; the D gene is possibly TRBD2 (6 bases). CDR3 length: 15 amino acids. Trimming removed 0 bases from V and 6 bases from J, with 12 bases in between. Germline assignment: CDR1 SEHNR and CDR2 FQNEAQ (reference sequence). The CDR3 bases are TGTGCCAGCAGCTTAGCGGGACGGGAGTTCAATGAGCAGTTCTTC. Translating gives CASSLAGREFNEQFF.

This clonotype was observed at least ten times. The genes are TRBV12-3 or TRBV12-4 and TRBJ1-5; 10 nucleotides align to TRBD1. V shed 5 bases and J 1 base; nucleotides not matched to a gene: 5. The CDR3 length is 16 residues. The CDR3 protein is CASSPGTGVSNQPQHF. CDR3 nucleotides: TGTGCCAGCAGTCCAGGGACAGGGGTCAGCAATCAGCCCCAGCATTTT.

This clonotype was detected many times. The rearrangement joins TRBV25-1 to TRBJ1-3; 9 nucleotides align to TRBD1. V lost 6 bases and J lost 4; bases outside the gene matches: 10. The CDR3 spans 16 residues. The germline gives CDR1 MGHDK, CDR2 SYGVNS. CDR3 DNA: TGTGCCAGCAGCCTCTCGGACAGGGGAGAGGGAAACACCATATATTTT. This translates into CASSLSDRGEGNTIYF.